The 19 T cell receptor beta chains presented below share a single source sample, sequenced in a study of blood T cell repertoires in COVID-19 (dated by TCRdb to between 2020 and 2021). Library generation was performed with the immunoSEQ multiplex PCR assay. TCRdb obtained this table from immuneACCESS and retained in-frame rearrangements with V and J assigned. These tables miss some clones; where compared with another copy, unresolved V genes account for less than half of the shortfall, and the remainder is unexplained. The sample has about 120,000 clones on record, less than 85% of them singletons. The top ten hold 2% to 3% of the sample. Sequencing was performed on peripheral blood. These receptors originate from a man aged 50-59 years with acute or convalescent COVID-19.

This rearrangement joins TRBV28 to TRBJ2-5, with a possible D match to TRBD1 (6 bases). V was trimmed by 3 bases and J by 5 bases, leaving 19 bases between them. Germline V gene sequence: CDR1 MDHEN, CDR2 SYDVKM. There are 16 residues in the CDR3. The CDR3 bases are TGTGCCAGCAGTTTTCCCACCTCCACTAGGGGGGAGACCCAGTACTTC. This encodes CASSFPTSTRGETQYF. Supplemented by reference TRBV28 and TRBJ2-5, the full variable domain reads DVKVTQSSRYLVKRTGEKVFLECVQDMDHENMFWYRQDPGLGLRLIYFSYDVKMKEKGDIPEGYSVSREKKERFSLILESASTNQTSMYLCASSFPTSTRGETQYFGPGTRLLVL.

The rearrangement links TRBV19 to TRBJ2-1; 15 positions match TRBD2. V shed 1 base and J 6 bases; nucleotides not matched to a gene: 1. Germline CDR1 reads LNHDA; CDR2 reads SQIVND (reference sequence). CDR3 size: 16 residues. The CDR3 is CASSIGTSGRGNEQFF. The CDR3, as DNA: TGTGCCAGTAGTATAGGGACTAGCGGGAGGGGCAATGAGCAGTTCTTC.

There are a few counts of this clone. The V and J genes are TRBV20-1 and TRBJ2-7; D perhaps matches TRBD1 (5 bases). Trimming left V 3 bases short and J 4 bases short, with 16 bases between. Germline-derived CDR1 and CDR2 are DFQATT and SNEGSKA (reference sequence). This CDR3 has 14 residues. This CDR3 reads CSASLSQGLYEQYF. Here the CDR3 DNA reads TGCAGTGCTAGTCTGTCGCAGGGTCTGTACGAGCAGTACTTC.

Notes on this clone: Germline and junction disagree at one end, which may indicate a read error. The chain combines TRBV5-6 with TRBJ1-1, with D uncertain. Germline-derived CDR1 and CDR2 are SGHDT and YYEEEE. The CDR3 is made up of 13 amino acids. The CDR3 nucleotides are TGTGCCAGCAGGGGGAGACTGAACCCTGAAGCTTTCTTT. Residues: CASRGRLNPEAFF.

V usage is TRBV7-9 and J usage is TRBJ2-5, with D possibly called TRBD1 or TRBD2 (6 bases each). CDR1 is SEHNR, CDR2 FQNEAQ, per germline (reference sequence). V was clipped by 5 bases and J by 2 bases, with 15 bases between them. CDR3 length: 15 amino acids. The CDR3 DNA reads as TGTGCCAGCAGCATAGGAGGGGGTCCACAAGAGACCCAGTACTTC. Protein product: CASSIGGGPQETQYF.

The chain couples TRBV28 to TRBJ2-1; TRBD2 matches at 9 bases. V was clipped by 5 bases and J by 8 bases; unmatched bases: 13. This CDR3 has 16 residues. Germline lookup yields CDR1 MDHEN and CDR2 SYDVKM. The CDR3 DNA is TGTGCCAGCAGTGGCCCATTTCCTAGCGGGATCTATGAGCAGTTCTTC. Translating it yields CASSGPFPSGIYEQFF.

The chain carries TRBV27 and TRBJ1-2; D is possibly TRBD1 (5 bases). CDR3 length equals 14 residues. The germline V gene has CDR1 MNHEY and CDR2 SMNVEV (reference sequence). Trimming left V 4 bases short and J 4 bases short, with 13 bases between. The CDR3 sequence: CASSSLTESYGYTF. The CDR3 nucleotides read TGTGCCAGCAGTTCTCTGACAGAGTCCTATGGCTACACCTTC.

The CDR3 protein is CASRLYDSPNYGYTF. For the CDR3, the DNA is TGTGCCAGCAGGTTATACGACAGCCCTAACTATGGCTACACCTTC. This chain uses TRBV9 with TRBJ1-2; tentative D call: TRBD1 (5 bases). The CDR3 loop spans 15 amino acids. Per germline, CDR1 SGDLS and CDR2 YYNGEE. V was trimmed by 5 bases and J by 0 bases, leaving 14 bases between them.

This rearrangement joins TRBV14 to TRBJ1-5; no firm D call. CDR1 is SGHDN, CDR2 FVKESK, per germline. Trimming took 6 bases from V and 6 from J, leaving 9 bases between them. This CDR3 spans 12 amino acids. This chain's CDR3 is CASSRVGQPQHF. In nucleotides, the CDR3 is TGTGCCAGCAGTCGAGTTGGTCAGCCCCAGCATTTT.

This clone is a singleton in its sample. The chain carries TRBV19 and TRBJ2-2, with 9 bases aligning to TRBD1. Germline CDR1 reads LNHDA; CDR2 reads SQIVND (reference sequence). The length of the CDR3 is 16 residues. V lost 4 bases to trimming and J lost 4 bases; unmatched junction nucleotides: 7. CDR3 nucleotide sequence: TGTGCCAGTAGTAGACCGGGACAGGGTCCCACCGGGGAGCTGTTTTTT. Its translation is CASSRPGQGPTGELFF.

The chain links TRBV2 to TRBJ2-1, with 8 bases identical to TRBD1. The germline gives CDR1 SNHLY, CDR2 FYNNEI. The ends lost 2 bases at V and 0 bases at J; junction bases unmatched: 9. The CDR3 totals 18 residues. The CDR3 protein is CASSEQGAVFSSYNEQFF. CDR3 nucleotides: TGTGCCAGCAGTGAACAGGGGGCGGTTTTCAGCTCCTACAATGAGCAGTTCTTC.

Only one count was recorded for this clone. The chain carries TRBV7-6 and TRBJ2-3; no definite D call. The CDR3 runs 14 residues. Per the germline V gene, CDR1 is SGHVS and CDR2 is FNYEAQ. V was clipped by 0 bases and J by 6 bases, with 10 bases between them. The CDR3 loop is CASSLARQMDTQYF. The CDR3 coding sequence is TGTGCCAGCAGCTTAGCTCGCCAGATGGATACGCAGTATTTT. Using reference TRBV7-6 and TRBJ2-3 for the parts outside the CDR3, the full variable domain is GAGVSQSPRYKVTKRGQDVALRCDPISGHVSLYWYRQALGQGPEFLTYFNYEAQQDKSGLPNDRFSAERPEGSISTLTIQRTEQRDSAMYRCASSLARQMDTQYFGPGTRLTVL.

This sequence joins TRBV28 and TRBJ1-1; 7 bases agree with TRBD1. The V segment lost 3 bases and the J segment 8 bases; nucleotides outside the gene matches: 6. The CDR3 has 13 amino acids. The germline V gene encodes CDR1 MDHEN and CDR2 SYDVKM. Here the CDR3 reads CASSLLGGGEAFF. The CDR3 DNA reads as TGTGCCAGCAGTTTGCTAGGAGGGGGCGAAGCTTTCTTT. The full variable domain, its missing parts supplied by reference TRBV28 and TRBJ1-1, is DVKVTQSSRYLVKRTGEKVFLECVQDMDHENMFWYRQDPGLGLRLIYFSYDVKMKEKGDIPEGYSVSREKKERFSLILESASTNQTSMYLCASSLLGGGEAFFGQGTRLTVV.

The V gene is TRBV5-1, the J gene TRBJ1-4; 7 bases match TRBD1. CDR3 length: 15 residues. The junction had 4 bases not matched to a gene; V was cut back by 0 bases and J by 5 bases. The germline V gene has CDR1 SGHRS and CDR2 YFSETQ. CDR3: CASSLEGQQNEKLFF. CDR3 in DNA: TGCGCCAGCAGCTTGGAGGGACAGCAGAATGAAAAACTGTTTTTT.

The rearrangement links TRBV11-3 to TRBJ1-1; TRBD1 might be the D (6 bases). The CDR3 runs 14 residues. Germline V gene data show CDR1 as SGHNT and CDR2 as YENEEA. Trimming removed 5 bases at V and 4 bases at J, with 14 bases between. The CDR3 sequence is CASSRTGRVTEAFF. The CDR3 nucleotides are TGTGCCAGCAGCCGAACAGGGAGAGTCACTGAAGCTTTCTTT.

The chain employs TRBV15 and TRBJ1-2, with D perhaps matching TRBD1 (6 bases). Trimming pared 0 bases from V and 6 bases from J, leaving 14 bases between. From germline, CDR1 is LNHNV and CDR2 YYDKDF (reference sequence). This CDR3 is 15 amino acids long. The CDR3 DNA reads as TGTGCCACCAGCAGAGACCGTGGGACATCAAATGGCTACACCTTC. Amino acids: CATSRDRGTSNGYTF.

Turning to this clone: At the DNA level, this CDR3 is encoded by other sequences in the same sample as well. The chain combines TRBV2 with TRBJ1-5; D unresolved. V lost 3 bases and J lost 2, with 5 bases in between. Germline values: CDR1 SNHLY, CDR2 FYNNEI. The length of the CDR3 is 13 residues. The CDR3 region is CASSDYGNQPQHF. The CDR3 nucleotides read TGTGCCAGCAGTGACTATGGCAATCAGCCCCAGCATTTT.

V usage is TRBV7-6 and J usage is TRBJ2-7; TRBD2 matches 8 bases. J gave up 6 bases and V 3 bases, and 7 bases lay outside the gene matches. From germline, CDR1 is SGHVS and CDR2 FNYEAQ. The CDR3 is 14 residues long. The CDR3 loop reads CASSFSASGSEQYF. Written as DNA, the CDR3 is TGTGCCAGCAGCTTTTCGGCTAGCGGGTCCGAGCAGTACTTC.

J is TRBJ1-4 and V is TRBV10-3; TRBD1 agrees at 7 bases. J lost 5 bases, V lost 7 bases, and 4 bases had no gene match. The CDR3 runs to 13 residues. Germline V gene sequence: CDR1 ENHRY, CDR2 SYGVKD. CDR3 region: CAINRDRNEKLFF. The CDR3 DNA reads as TGTGCCATCAACCGGGACAGAAATGAAAAACTGTTTTTT.